These 30 T cell receptor beta chains originate from one sample sequenced in a study of blood T cell repertoires in COVID-19. Measured with immunoSEQ multiplex PCR; TCRdb has only the in-frame clones, and not every one. In the table there are over 400,000 clones, roughly 91% of which are singletons. The sequenced sample was peripheral blood. Receptor source: a woman in her forties or fifties with COVID-19, enrolled during active disease.

This clone was recorded once. The chain has TRBV2 and TRBJ1-5; weak D call: TRBD1 (6 bases). Per germline, CDR1 SNHLY and CDR2 FYNNEI. The V end was cut by 8 bases, the J end by 4 bases, with 15 bases between. This CDR3 region has 14 residues. Here the CDR3 reads CASGRGATNQPQHF. CDR3 DNA sequence: TGTGCCAGCGGTCGGGGGGCTACGAATCAGCCCCAGCATTTT.

The chain has TRBV20-1 and TRBJ2-2, with D maybe TRBD1 (6 bases). Between the trimmed V and J ends, which lost 5 bases and 5 bases, there was a span of 15 bases. Germline CDR1 DFQATT, CDR2 SNEGSKA (reference sequence). CDR3 length: 14 residues. The DNA of the CDR3 is TGCAGTGCTCGTGGACAGACCATGACCGGGGAGCTGTTTTTT. Translation gives CSARGQTMTGELFF.

The genes are TRBV29-1 and TRBJ2-5, with a possible D match to TRBD1 (5 bases). Trimming removed 6 bases from V and 0 bases from J, with 17 bases in between. CDR3 length: 15 amino acids. Germline V gene lookup returns CDR1 SQVTM and CDR2 ANQGSEA. The DNA for the CDR3 is TGCAGCGTGGCGGCGGCAGGGCTAAACCAAGAGACCCAGTACTTC. It codes for CSVAAAGLNQETQYF.

The chain links TRBV10-3 to TRBJ1-3, with TRBD1 matching 7 bases. V gave up 10 bases and J gave up 6 bases; unmatched junction bases: 9. Germline V gives CDR1 ENHRY, CDR2 SYGVKD. CDR3 length equals 13 residues. The CDR3 spells CATQSTGANTIYF. CDR3 DNA sequence: TGTGCCACCCAAAGTACAGGGGCAAACACCATATATTTT.

The gene calls are TRBV27 and TRBJ2-3, with D tentatively TRBD2 (6 bases). The CDR3 is made up of 14 amino acids. The germline V gene has CDR1 MNHEY and CDR2 SMNVEV (reference sequence). V lost 3 bases and J lost 6, with 13 bases in between. Here the CDR3 DNA reads TGTGCCAGCAGTTTCGGGACTCCCGAGGATACGCAGTATTTT. Translating it yields CASSFGTPEDTQYF.

The rearrangement links TRBV12-3 or TRBV12-4 to TRBJ1-5; the D is unclear. The V gene lost 3 bases and the J gene lost 4 bases, with 7 bases spanning the gap. This CDR3 has 13 amino acids. The CDR3 spells CASSFFLNQPQHF. The CDR3 DNA reads TGTGCCAGCAGTTTCTTTCTTAATCAGCCCCAGCATTTT.

CDR3 sequence: CASSPWREQFF. CDR3 bases: TGTGCCAGCTCCCCATGGCGGGAGCAGTTCTTC. The chain employs TRBV6-6 and TRBJ2-1; no reliable D call. The CDR3 loop spans 11 amino acids. Trimming cost V 8 bases and J 10 bases, with 12 bases left between them. The V gene's germline CDR1 is MNHNY and CDR2 SVGAGI (reference sequence).

This clone has a single count. The chain couples TRBV3-1 (or the pseudogene TRBV3-2) to TRBJ2-5; a weak D match, TRBD1 (6 bases). In germline, CDR1 is LGHDT, CDR2 YNNKEL (reference sequence). The V gene lost 0 bases and the J gene lost 6 bases, with 14 bases spanning the gap. This CDR3 region has 15 residues. The DNA of the CDR3 is TGTGCCAGCAGCCAAGATAAGCCTAGGGGGAAGACCCAGTACTTC. This encodes CASSQDKPRGKTQYF.

The V gene is TRBV29-1, the J gene TRBJ2-7, with TRBD2 as a possible D gene (5 bases). V was cut by 7 bases and J by 3 bases, with 13 bases left in between. The CDR3 contains 12 residues. Germline V gene lookup returns CDR1 SQVTM and CDR2 ANQGSEA. CDR3 sequence: CSAGRGLYEQYF. The CDR3 DNA reads as TGCAGCGCCGGCAGAGGACTCTACGAGCAGTACTTC.

The chain recombines TRBV14 with TRBJ2-5, with D hard to call. The CDR3 spans 14 residues. Trimming cost V 3 bases and J 3 bases, with 11 bases left between them. Germline assignment: CDR1 SGHDN and CDR2 FVKESK. CDR3 sequence: CASSHLDTKETQYF. Here the CDR3 DNA reads TGTGCCAGCAGCCACCTCGACACGAAAGAGACCCAGTACTTC.

V and J are TRBV6-5 and TRBJ1-3; possible D gene TRBD1, 5 bases. Between the trimmed V and J ends, which lost 7 bases and 0 bases, there was a span of 10 bases. Germline CDR1 is MNHEY and CDR2 is SVGAGI. The CDR3 loop spans 14 amino acids. CDR3 sequence: CASKRTYSGNTIYF. The CDR3 DNA sequence: TGTGCCAGCAAAAGGACATACTCTGGAAACACCATATATTTT.

The CDR3 region has the DNA TGCGCCAGCAGCTTGGGACAGACCCAAGAGACCCAGTACTTC. This translates into CASSLGQTQETQYF. The chain is built from TRBV5-1 and TRBJ2-5; a weak D match, TRBD1 (5 bases). The ends were cut back, 0 bases at V and 1 base at J, with 7 bases in the middle. This CDR3 spans 14 amino acids. Per the germline V gene, CDR1 is SGHRS and CDR2 is YFSETQ.

This chain links TRBV5-1 with TRBJ2-7, with TRBD2 as a possible D gene (6 bases). V was trimmed by 4 bases and J by 3 bases, leaving 23 bases between them. From germline, CDR1 is SGHRS and CDR2 YFSETQ. The CDR3 has 17 amino acids. The CDR3 is CASSDSQGGLEFYEQYF. As DNA, the CDR3 is TGCGCCAGCAGCGACTCCCAGGGAGGTCTTGAATTCTACGAGCAGTACTTC.

V and J are TRBV29-1 and TRBJ2-1, with 7 bases matching TRBD1. CDR3 length: 13 residues. Germline CDR1 SQVTM, CDR2 ANQGSEA. V shed 6 bases, J shed 4 bases, and the junction held 6 bases outside the gene matches. The CDR3 DNA follows: TGCAGCGTGACAGGGTCCGGTTACAATGAGCAGTTCTTC. The encoded protein is CSVTGSGYNEQFF.

The chain has TRBV6-5 and TRBJ2-2; D gene uncertain. This CDR3 region has 12 residues. Germline V gives CDR1 MNHEY, CDR2 SVGAGI. Trimming took off 4 bases at V and 8 bases at J, with 8 bases between the two ends. The CDR3 spells CASSFQFGELFF. CDR3 coding DNA: TGTGCCAGCAGTTTCCAATTTGGGGAGCTGTTTTTT.

The chain is built from TRBV6-5 and TRBJ1-2; D is unresolved. The CDR3 runs to 10 residues. V was cut by 10 bases and J by 5 bases, with 8 bases left in between. Germline V CDR1 and CDR2: MNHEY, SVGAGI. DNA for the CDR3: TGTGCCATCTACAGATATGGCTACACCTTC. Translated: CAIYRYGYTF.

The chain is built from TRBV5-1 and TRBJ1-3, with D hard to call. The CDR3 has 14 residues. The ends were cut back, 0 bases at V and 0 bases at J, with 4 bases in the middle. The germline CDR1 and CDR2 sequences are SGHRS and YFSETQ. CDR3 amino acids: CASSLGISGNTIYF. CDR3 DNA: TGCGCCAGCAGCTTGGGTATCTCTGGAAACACCATATATTTT.

The rearrangement uses TRBV7-2 and TRBJ2-3; D is possibly TRBD2 (5 bases). The CDR3 is 15 residues long. Looked up from germline, CDR1 is SGHTA and CDR2 is FQGNSA. V gave up 2 bases and J gave up 6 bases, with 15 bases separating them. CDR3 sequence (DNA): TGTGCCAGCAGCTTAATGGACTTTTTATCGGATACGCAGTATTTT. Its protein is CASSLMDFLSDTQYF.

The gene calls are TRBV6-5 and TRBJ1-1; unclear D gene. Germline-derived CDR1 and CDR2 are MNHEY and SVGAGI. Trimming left V 5 bases short and J 7 bases short, with 11 bases between. The CDR3 consists of 12 residues. CDR3 amino acids: CASSPGAGEAFF. CDR3 sequence (DNA): TGTGCCAGCAGTCCGGGAGCCGGTGAAGCTTTCTTT.

The genes are TRBV5-1 and TRBJ1-4, with D unclear. This CDR3 comprises 14 residues. V was trimmed by 1 base and J by 4 bases, leaving 8 bases between them. Per the germline V gene, CDR1 is SGHRS and CDR2 is YFSETQ. The CDR3 nucleotides are TGCGCCAGCAGCTTGACGGAGCTTAATGAAAAACTGTTTTTT. Its translation: CASSLTELNEKLFF.

The J gene is TRBJ2-1, the V gene TRBV7-9; D is unclear. Germline assignment: CDR1 SEHNR and CDR2 FQNEAQ (reference sequence). The CDR3 sequence is 11 residues long. V lost 8 bases and J lost 6, with 8 bases in between. This chain's CDR3 is CASGQINEQFF. In DNA form, the CDR3 reads TGTGCCAGCGGGCAGATCAATGAGCAGTTCTTC.

The V gene is TRBV24-1, the J gene TRBJ2-2, with 7 bases identical to TRBD1. Germline V gene sequence: CDR1 KGHDR, CDR2 SFDVKD. Trimming took 4 bases from V and 4 from J; bases not matched to a gene: 8. This CDR3 region has 16 residues. CDR3 in amino acids: CATSDTTGVGTGELFF. Written as DNA, the CDR3 is TGTGCCACCAGTGACACAACAGGGGTAGGCACCGGGGAGCTGTTTTTT.

This clone was counted once. Other DNA variants within this sample encode the same CDR3. This chain connects TRBV6-5 to TRBJ2-7, with a weak D call TRBD1 (6 bases). With 2 bases removed from V and 4 bases from J, the gap between germline ends came to 12 bases. This CDR3 is built from 14 residues. Germline assignment: CDR1 MNHEY and CDR2 SVGAGI. The chain's CDR3 is CASSYRDTTYEQYF. CDR3 DNA sequence: TGTGCCAGCAGTTACCGGGACACAACTTACGAGCAGTACTTC.

The chain joins TRBV19 to TRBJ1-5; D ambiguous. With 1 base removed from V and 6 bases from J, the gap between germline ends came to 10 bases. Per the germline V gene, CDR1 is LNHDA and CDR2 is SQIVND (reference sequence). CDR3 length equals 14 residues. CDR3 in amino acids: CASSIVPGSQPQHF. CDR3 nucleotides: TGTGCCAGTAGTATAGTTCCGGGTTCTCAGCCCCAGCATTTT.

The chain combines TRBV27 with TRBJ1-1; possible D gene TRBD1, 6 bases. This CDR3 contains 16 residues. V was trimmed by 4 bases and J by 5 bases, leaving 20 bases between them. Germline V lookup: CDR1 MNHEY, CDR2 SMNVEV (reference sequence). The CDR3 bases are TGTGCCAGCAGTTCCGACAACGACTTTACAGGGACTGAAGCTTTCTTT. Translating it yields CASSSDNDFTGTEAFF.

The chain joins TRBV2 to TRBJ1-1; D remains unclear. The V end was cut by 4 bases, the J end by 5 bases, with 17 bases between. The CDR3 has 15 amino acids. Germline-derived CDR1 and CDR2 are SNHLY and FYNNEI. The DNA of the CDR3 is TGTGCCAGCAGTGGGGAGGAGGCTACGGGGACTGAAGCTTTCTTT. Encoded protein: CASSGEEATGTEAFF.

The chain combines TRBV7-9 with TRBJ2-2; D is perhaps TRBD1 (7 bases). The V and J ends lost 6 bases and 4 bases respectively, with 12 bases between them. Germline V gives CDR1 SEHNR, CDR2 FQNEAQ (reference sequence). CDR3 length equals 14 residues. The CDR3 spells CASRRGQSTGELFF. The DNA of the CDR3 is TGTGCCAGCAGGCGGGGACAGTCCACCGGGGAGCTGTTTTTT.

The chain is built from TRBV19 and TRBJ2-2; D possibly corresponds to TRBD1 (5 bases). Looked up from germline, CDR1 is LNHDA and CDR2 is SQIVND (reference sequence). V shed 7 bases and J shed 3 bases, with 15 bases lying between them. The CDR3 has 15 residues. In DNA, the CDR3 is TGTGCCAGTACCACCGGACCAGGGCACACCGGGGAGCTGTTTTTT. It translates to CASTTGPGHTGELFF.

This sequence joins TRBV9 and TRBJ1-1; tentative D call: TRBD1 (6 bases). V dropped 3 bases and J dropped 1 base, with 10 bases sitting between them. This CDR3 is 14 amino acids long. Per the germline V gene, CDR1 is SGDLS and CDR2 is YYNGEE. DNA of the CDR3: TGTGCCAGCAGCGAGGGACATTGGAACACTGAAGCTTTCTTT. It codes for CASSEGHWNTEAFF.

This chain uses TRBV5-6 with TRBJ1-5; D might be TRBD1 (5 bases). The CDR3 is made up of 14 amino acids. The V gene's germline CDR1 is SGHDT and CDR2 YYEEEE. Between the trimmed V and J ends, which lost 1 base and 4 bases, there was a span of 9 bases. In DNA, the CDR3 is TGTGCCAGCAGCTTGTCGGCAGGGAATCAGCCCCAGCATTTT. This codes for CASSLSAGNQPQHF.